What follows are 9 T cell receptor beta chains derived from one specimen sequenced in a study of PD-L1 blockade in urothelial cancer. Profiled with immunoSEQ multiplex PCR; TCRdb holds only in-frame clones, not every one. The sample carries about 100,000 clones, approximately 90% recorded once. Sequenced material: PBMCs, taken around atezolizumab (anti-PD-L1) treatment. Receptors originate from an elderly woman with urothelial cancer.

This clone was counted only a few times. This chain joins TRBV13 and TRBJ2-2; tentatively, D is TRBD1 (5 bases). Trimming took off 6 bases at V and 2 bases at J, with 7 bases between the two ends. Per the germline V gene, CDR1 is PRHDT and CDR2 is FYEKMQ (reference sequence). The CDR3 has 13 amino acids. The CDR3: CASSRTNTGELFF. CDR3 in DNA: TGTGCCAGCAGTCGGACAAACACCGGGGAGCTGTTTTTT. Full variable domain (outside the CDR3, taken from reference TRBV13 and TRBJ2-2): AAGVIQSPRHLIKEKRETATLKCYPIPRHDTVYWYQQGPGQDPQFLISFYEKMQSDKGSIPDRFSAQQFSDYHSELNMSSLELGDSALYFCASSRTNTGELFFGEGSRLTVL.

V usage is TRBV28 and J usage is TRBJ2-3; a weak D match, TRBD1 (6 bases). CDR3 length: 13 residues. Trimming removed 4 bases from V and 6 bases from J, with 11 bases in between. The V gene's germline CDR1 is MDHEN and CDR2 SYDVKM. CDR3 nucleotide sequence: TGTGCCAGCAGTTGGGGGCGCGGGGATACGCAGTATTTT. The encoded protein is CASSWGRGDTQYF. Supplemented by reference TRBV28 and TRBJ2-3, the full variable domain reads DVKVTQSSRYLVKRTGEKVFLECVQDMDHENMFWYRQDPGLGLRLIYFSYDVKMKEKGDIPEGYSVSREKKERFSLILESASTNQTSMYLCASSWGRGDTQYFGPGTRLTVL.

The chain has TRBV7-2 and TRBJ2-1; the D is unclear. Germline assignment: CDR1 SGHTA and CDR2 FQGNSA. The CDR3 runs to 14 residues. The ends were cut back, 1 base at V and 0 bases at J, with 4 bases in the middle. This CDR3 is CASSLDSSYNEQFF. DNA for the CDR3: TGTGCCAGCAGCTTAGACAGCTCCTACAATGAGCAGTTCTTC.

V and J are TRBV25-1 and TRBJ2-1; the match to TRBD2 covers 16 bases. J was trimmed by 2 bases and V by 5 bases; bases with no gene match: 6. The CDR3 has 18 residues. Per germline, CDR1 MGHDK and CDR2 SYGVNS. CDR3 residues: CASSPAGTSGRAYNEQFF. The CDR3 region has the DNA TGTGCCAGCAGTCCCGCCGGGACTAGCGGGAGGGCCTACAATGAGCAGTTCTTC.

The genes are TRBV5-5 and TRBJ1-2; TRBD1 agrees at 7 bases. V dropped 4 bases and J dropped 0; count of bases not matched to a gene: 6. Germline V gene data show CDR1 as SGHKS and CDR2 as YYEKEE (reference sequence). The CDR3 has 15 residues. The CDR3 DNA is TGTGCCAGCAGCGCCCTAGGACAGGCTAACTATGGCTACACCTTC. It is translated as CASSALGQANYGYTF.

The gene calls are TRBV29-1 and TRBJ2-3; TRBD2 matches at 7 bases. This CDR3 comprises 14 residues. The V and J ends lost 8 bases and 3 bases, in that order; junction bases with no gene match: 11. The V gene's germline CDR1 is SQVTM and CDR2 ANQGSEA. CDR3 in DNA: TGCAGCATAGAGCGGGGAGTTGGAACAGATACGCAGTATTTT. This gives the protein CSIERGVGTDTQYF.

The rearrangement joins TRBV28 to TRBJ1-3; TRBD1 aligns across 8 bases. The CDR3 extends over 16 amino acids. The J segment lost 2 bases and the V segment lost 10 bases, leaving 13 bases of the junction unmatched. Germline-derived CDR1 and CDR2 are MDHEN and SYDVKM. The CDR3 DNA is TGTGCCACCACCCGGACAGGGAAAGCCCCTGGAAACACCATATATTTT. Amino acid sequence: CATTRTGKAPGNTIYF.

V and J are TRBV19 and TRBJ2-1; 9 bases align to TRBD2. Germline loops: CDR1 LNHDA, CDR2 SQIVND (reference sequence). The CDR3 length is 13 residues. V was pared by 6 bases and J by 13 bases, with 10 bases of the junction left unmatched. The CDR3 region has the DNA TGTGCCAGTAGCGTGCGGGAGGGCGGTAAACAGTTCTTC. It codes for CASSVREGGKQFF.

The chain combines TRBV28 with TRBJ2-2, with 11 bases fitting TRBD1. Germline CDR1 MDHEN, CDR2 SYDVKM. The trim removed 5 bases at V and 4 bases at J, leaving 3 bases unmatched. The CDR3 totals 15 residues. The CDR3 reads CASSHGTGGTGELFF. CDR3 nucleotide sequence: TGTGCCAGCAGTCACGGGACAGGGGGCACCGGGGAGCTGTTTTTT.